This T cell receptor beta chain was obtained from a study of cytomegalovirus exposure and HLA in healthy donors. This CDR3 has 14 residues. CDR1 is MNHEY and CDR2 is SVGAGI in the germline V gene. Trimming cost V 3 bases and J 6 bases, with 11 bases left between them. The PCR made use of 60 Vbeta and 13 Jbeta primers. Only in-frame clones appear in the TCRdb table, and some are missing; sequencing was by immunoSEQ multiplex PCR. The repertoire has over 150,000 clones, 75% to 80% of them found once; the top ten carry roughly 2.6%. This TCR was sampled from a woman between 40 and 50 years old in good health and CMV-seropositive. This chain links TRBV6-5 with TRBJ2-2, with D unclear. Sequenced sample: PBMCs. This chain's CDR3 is CASSYEAWAGELFF. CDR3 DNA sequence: TGTGCCAGCAGTTATGAAGCGTGGGCCGGGGAGCTGTTTTTT.